Below, one TCR beta chain is given with its context. Its antigen is not known. Multiple V-beta primers and a C-beta primer amplified TCRB from RNA. TCRdb re-derived calls from the multiplex PCR reads in MiXCR, one entry per CDR3 protein. The table has tens of thousands of distinct CDR3 sequences, about 64% seen once; the top ten hold 33%. The entry originates in a study of tumor-infiltrating lymphocytes in glioblastoma multiforme. Whole-study results and caveats: Unequal TCR RNA per T cell might skew measured clone sizes. The T cells in this sample were not sorted into functional subsets.

Germline V lookup: CDR1 MNHNS, CDR2 SASEGT. V lost 8 bases and J lost 4; bases outside the gene matches: 12. The CDR3 extends over 16 amino acids. The chain is built from TRBV6-1 and TRBJ2-1, with 9 bases aligning to TRBD1. The receptor was derived from a male donor with glioblastoma. Source material: brain tumor tissue. CDR3: CASGGLDRGPYNEQFF. The CDR3, as DNA: TGTGCCAGCGGAGGACTGGACAGGGGCCCTTACAATGAGCAGTTCTTC.